The 2 T cell receptor beta chains below all came from one sample that was sequenced in a study of shared clonotypes between healthy human individuals. Repertoires were generated with immunoSEQ multiplex PCR, while TCRdb's copy carries only in-frame clones and drops some. The sample contains about 1 million clones, roughly 70% of which appear only once. Sample: memory CD4+ T cells sorted from blood. Subset specified: CD45RA-negative fraction. The source of these receptors is a man between 18 and 29 years old in good health.

The genes are TRBV11-2 and TRBJ1-1, with 8 bases matching TRBD1. V was clipped by 5 bases and J by 6 bases; unmatched bases: 8. CDR1 is SGHAT, CDR2 FQNNGV, per germline. The CDR3 is made up of 14 amino acids. CDR3 region: CASSPGQGPPEAFF. In DNA, the CDR3 is TGTGCCAGCAGCCCCGGACAGGGACCGCCTGAAGCTTTCTTT.

This clone showed up just once. The chain links TRBV6-1 to TRBJ2-2; D gene uncertain. Germline V gene lookup returns CDR1 MNHNS and CDR2 SASEGT. The CDR3 has 12 residues. V shed 6 bases and J shed 5 bases, with 7 bases lying between them. The CDR3 nucleotides read TGTGCCAGCAGGGTTTCGACCGGGGAGCTGTTTTTT. Amino acid sequence: CASRVSTGELFF.